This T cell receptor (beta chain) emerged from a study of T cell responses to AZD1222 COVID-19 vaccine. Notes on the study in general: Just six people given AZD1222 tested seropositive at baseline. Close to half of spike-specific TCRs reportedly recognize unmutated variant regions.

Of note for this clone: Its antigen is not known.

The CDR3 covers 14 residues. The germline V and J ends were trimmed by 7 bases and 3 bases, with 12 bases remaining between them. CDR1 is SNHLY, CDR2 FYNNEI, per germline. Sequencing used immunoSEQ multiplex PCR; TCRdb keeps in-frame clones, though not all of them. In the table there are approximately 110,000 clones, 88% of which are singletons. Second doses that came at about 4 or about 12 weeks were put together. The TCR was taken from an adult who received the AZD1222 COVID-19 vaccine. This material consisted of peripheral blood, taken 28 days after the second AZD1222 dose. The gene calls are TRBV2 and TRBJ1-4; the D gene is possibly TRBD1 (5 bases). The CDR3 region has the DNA TGTGCCAGCAAGGAGGGGCCTGCTAATGAAAAACTGTTTTTT. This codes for CASKEGPANEKLFF.